The next 27 T cell receptor beta chains were all read from a single sample in a study of T cell responses to AZD1222 COVID-19 vaccine. The assay was immunoSEQ multiplex PCR, and TCRdb's table has in-frame clones only and misses some. Of about 49,000 clones in the sample, more than 60% were seen once. This sample comprised peripheral blood, obtained on day 0 of MenACWY control vaccination. The receptors were gathered from an adult in good health.

In its sample, this clone was seen a few times. The chain carries TRBV13 and TRBJ2-7, with TRBD2 matching 11 bases. The length of the CDR3 is 14 residues. Germline V lookup: CDR1 PRHDT, CDR2 FYEKMQ (reference sequence). With 5 bases clipped from V and 3 bases from J, the junction kept 3 bases outside the gene matches. CDR3 in amino acids: CASSGTSGVYEQYF. In DNA form, the CDR3 reads TGTGCCAGCAGCGGGACTAGCGGCGTCTACGAGCAGTACTTC.

The chain joins TRBV19 to TRBJ1-5; 7 bases are a match to TRBD1. The CDR3 contains 14 residues. Germline assignment: CDR1 LNHDA and CDR2 SQIVND (reference sequence). The V segment lost 5 bases and the J segment 4 bases; nucleotides outside the gene matches: 5. The CDR3 DNA is TGTGCCAGTAGTGGGGGGACAGTTAATCAGCCCCAGCATTTT. Protein: CASSGGTVNQPQHF. Drawing the rest from reference TRBV19 and TRBJ1-5, the complete variable domain is DGGITQSPKYLFRKEGQNVTLSCEQNLNHDAMYWYRQDPGQGLRLIYYSQIVNDFQKGDIAEGYSVSREKKESFPLTVTSAQKNPTAFYLCASSGGTVNQPQHFGDGTRLSIL.

The chain joins TRBV15 to TRBJ2-7, with 9 bases lining up with TRBD1. The CDR3 sequence is 15 residues long. With 1 base clipped from V and 2 bases from J, the junction kept 3 bases outside the gene matches. The germline V gene has CDR1 LNHNV and CDR2 YYDKDF (reference sequence). In nucleotides, the CDR3 is TGTGCCACCAGCAGAGGGACAGGGGTCCCCTACGAGCAGTACTTC. Translating gives CATSRGTGVPYEQYF.

The gene calls are TRBV6-5 and TRBJ1-2; TRBD1 might be the D (5 bases). V was pared by 5 bases and J by 7 bases, with 20 bases between. Germline V gene sequence: CDR1 MNHEY, CDR2 SVGAGI. The CDR3 runs 15 residues. CDR3 bases: TGTGCCAGCAGTAGAGCAGGGAATGAAGTATTTGGCTACACCTTC. Translation gives CASSRAGNEVFGYTF.

The chain carries TRBV11-2 and TRBJ2-5; TRBD2 agrees at 7 bases. The length of the CDR3 is 14 residues. CDR1 is SGHAT and CDR2 is FQNNGV in the germline V gene. V shed 3 bases, J shed 2 bases, and the junction held 3 bases outside the gene matches. The CDR3 spells CASSFSGGQETQYF. The CDR3 coding sequence is TGTGCCAGCAGCTTCTCCGGGGGGCAAGAGACCCAGTACTTC.

The chain joins TRBV28 to TRBJ2-7, with D tentatively TRBD2 (6 bases). CDR1 and CDR2 from the germline V gene are MDHEN and SYDVKM. V was cut by 0 bases and J by 3 bases, with 12 bases left in between. There are 15 residues in the CDR3. CDR3 loop: CASSLWASAFYEQYF. CDR3 in DNA: TGTGCCAGCAGTTTATGGGCTAGCGCATTCTACGAGCAGTACTTC. Full variable domain (outside the CDR3, taken from reference TRBV28 and TRBJ2-7): DVKVTQSSRYLVKRTGEKVFLECVQDMDHENMFWYRQDPGLGLRLIYFSYDVKMKEKGDIPEGYSVSREKKERFSLILESASTNQTSMYLCASSLWASAFYEQYFGPGTRLTVT.

This clone was detected once. V usage is TRBV5-1 and J usage is TRBJ2-1, with D perhaps TRBD2 (5 bases). The CDR3 is 16 amino acids. Germline V gene sequence: CDR1 SGHRS, CDR2 YFSETQ. Between the trimmed V and J ends, which lost 5 bases and 0 bases, there was a span of 15 bases. The CDR3 spells CASSSGLSGSYNEQFF. CDR3 in DNA: TGCGCCAGCAGTTCCGGACTCTCCGGCTCCTACAATGAGCAGTTCTTC.

CDR3 sequence: CASSRSGEGTEAFF. The CDR3 DNA is TGTGCCAGCAGCCGTTCAGGGGAGGGCACTGAAGCTTTCTTT. The chain employs TRBV7-9 and TRBJ1-1; a possible D gene is TRBD1 (6 bases). The CDR3 sequence is 14 residues long. Trimming took 5 bases from V and 4 from J, leaving 14 bases between them. Germline assignment: CDR1 SEHNR and CDR2 FQNEAQ (reference sequence).

The chain links TRBV11-3 to TRBJ2-2; D call uncertain. Trimming removed 4 bases from V and 7 bases from J, with 10 bases in between. This CDR3 is built from 13 residues. The V gene's germline CDR1 is SGHNT and CDR2 YENEEA. Here the CDR3 reads CASSSTRIGELFF. As DNA, the CDR3 is TGTGCCAGCAGCTCGACACGGATCGGGGAGCTGTTTTTT. Using reference TRBV11-3 and TRBJ2-2 for the parts outside the CDR3, the full variable domain is EAGVVQSPRYKIIEKKQPVAFWCNPISGHNTLYWYLQNLGQGPELLIRYENEEAVDDSQLPKDRFSAERLKGVDSTLKIQPAELGDSAVYLCASSSTRIGELFFGEGSRLTVL.

As for this clone: At one of its ends the junction is not consistent with the germline gene, which may arise from a read error. This rearrangement joins TRBV4-1 to TRBJ2-5; D possibly matches TRBD1 or TRBD2 (5 bases each). Germline V gives CDR1 MGHRA, CDR2 YSYEKL. The CDR3 extends over 14 amino acids. The chain's CDR3 is CARSRGEGRETQYF. The CDR3 bases are TGCGCCCGCAGCCGAGGAGAGGGGAGAGAGACCCAGTACTTC.

This clone has only a few counts. This chain connects TRBV30 to TRBJ2-2; no clear D gene. Trimming shortened V by 1 base and J by 10 bases, and 7 bases separated the two germline ends. Germline assignment: CDR1 GTSNPN and CDR2 SVGIG (reference sequence). The CDR3 spans 11 residues. CDR3 DNA sequence: TGTGCCTGGAGTGCGTCTCAGGAGCTGTTTTTT. Its translation: CAWSASQELFF.

The chain combines TRBV2 with TRBJ2-5, with 10 bases aligning to TRBD1. The CDR3 extends over 14 amino acids. Trimming at V came to 6 bases and at J to 5 bases, leaving 6 bases not matched to a gene. Germline V lookup: CDR1 SNHLY, CDR2 FYNNEI. The chain's CDR3 is CASSDRGLGETQYF. The CDR3 DNA is TGTGCCAGCAGCGACAGGGGGCTAGGGGAGACCCAGTACTTC.

The chain carries TRBV28 and TRBJ2-2, with D uncertain. The CDR3 sequence is 14 residues long. Per germline, CDR1 MDHEN and CDR2 SYDVKM. V dropped 5 bases and J dropped 7 bases, with 14 bases sitting between them. CDR3 DNA sequence: TGTGCCAGCAGTCCCACGACTGCGAGCGGGGAGCTGTTTTTT. Protein product: CASSPTTASGELFF.

The chain uses TRBV9 and TRBJ1-2; the D is unclear. This CDR3 has 15 amino acids. Per germline, CDR1 SGDLS and CDR2 YYNGEE. V gave up 4 bases and J gave up 7 bases, with 20 bases separating them. The CDR3 is CASSPLPPAEGGYTF. DNA for the CDR3: TGTGCCAGCAGCCCCCTTCCACCGGCAGAGGGTGGCTACACCTTC. Variable domain in full (rest from reference TRBV9 and TRBJ1-2): DSGVTQTPKHLITATGQRVTLRCSPRSGDLSVYWYQQSLDQGLQFLIQYYNGEERAKGNILERFSAQQFPDLHSELNLSSLELGDSALYFCASSPLPPAEGGYTFGSGTRLTVV.

This clone was observed a few times. V and J are TRBV27 and TRBJ2-3, with 8 bases matching TRBD1. Germline CDR1 reads MNHEY; CDR2 reads SMNVEV (reference sequence). The CDR3 has 14 residues. The V gene end was trimmed by 3 bases and the J gene end by 2 bases; junction bases not matched to a gene: 1. CDR3 nucleotides: TGTGCCAGCAGTTTGACAGGGGCCACAGATACGCAGTATTTT. Its translation is CASSLTGATDTQYF.

V gene TRBV30 combines with J gene TRBJ2-3, with TRBD1 matching over 7 bases. This CDR3 comprises 13 residues. Looked up from germline, CDR1 is GTSNPN and CDR2 is SVGIG (reference sequence). V was clipped by 2 bases and J by 7 bases; unmatched bases: 6. CDR3 bases: TGTGCCTGGAGTACCGGGACAGCAAATACGCAGTATTTT. Encoded protein: CAWSTGTANTQYF.

This clone showed up just once. This rearrangement joins TRBV5-6 to TRBJ2-1; weak D call: TRBD2 (5 bases). This CDR3 comprises 14 residues. CDR1 and CDR2 (germline): SGHDT, YYEEEE. The V end lost 6 bases, the J end lost 6 bases, and 16 bases lay between the germline ends. The DNA for the CDR3 is TGTGCCAGCACCGCGGACGTGGGGAGCAATGAGCAGTTCTTC. Translating gives CASTADVGSNEQFF.

This clone was seen a single time. The CDR3 here is CASRPGRSGPQHF. In nucleotides, the CDR3 is TGTGCCAGCAGGCCGGGACGATCGGGGCCCCAGCATTTT. The chain employs TRBV6-6 and TRBJ1-5, with D perhaps matching TRBD1 (5 bases). There are 13 residues in the CDR3. V lost 6 bases, J lost 9 bases, and 15 bases lay in between. Germline V gives CDR1 MNHNY, CDR2 SVGAGI (reference sequence).

This chain links TRBV2 with TRBJ1-1; D uncertain. V lost 2 bases and J lost 3, with 7 bases in between. Per the germline V gene, CDR1 is SNHLY and CDR2 is FYNNEI. The CDR3 sequence is 13 residues long. CDR3 sequence reads: CASSEHQDTEAFF. CDR3 bases: TGTGCCAGCAGTGAACACCAGGACACTGAAGCTTTCTTT.

The chain is built from TRBV11-2 and TRBJ2-7, with D unresolved. The CDR3 has 13 amino acids. Trimming removed 2 bases from V and 3 bases from J, with 8 bases in between. Germline-derived CDR1 and CDR2 are SGHAT and FQNNGV. For the CDR3, the DNA is TGTGCCAGCAGCTTAACGAGAAACTACGAGCAGTACGTC. This gives the protein CASSLTRNYEQYV.

This chain connects TRBV7-6 to TRBJ2-5, with D unclear. Germline lookup yields CDR1 SGHVS and CDR2 FNYEAQ. CDR3 length equals 15 residues. V was cut by 5 bases and J by 1 base, with 14 bases left in between. CDR3 DNA: TGTGCCAGCAGCCTCACTGCTATTATCCAAGAGACCCAGTACTTC. Protein sequence: CASSLTAIIQETQYF.

This clone came up once. The rearrangement links TRBV9 to TRBJ2-7, with 7 bases lining up with TRBD2. The CDR3 is 15 residues long. V dropped 0 bases and J dropped 3; count of bases not matched to a gene: 6. Germline-derived CDR1 and CDR2 are SGDLS and YYNGEE. The CDR3 bases are TGTGCCAGCAGCGTAGATGCTAGCGGAAGCTACGAGCAGTACTTC. It codes for CASSVDASGSYEQYF.

The chain combines TRBV2 with TRBJ2-5, with D hard to call. Trimming left V 1 base short and J 5 bases short, with 11 bases between. Germline loops: CDR1 SNHLY, CDR2 FYNNEI. CDR3 length: 14 amino acids. The CDR3 sequence: CASSEEGSRETQYF. The CDR3 region has the DNA TGTGCCAGCAGTGAAGAGGGCTCGAGGGAGACCCAGTACTTC.

The chain recombines TRBV21-1 with TRBJ2-3; the table's D call, TRBD2, was not checked against the DNA. TRBV21-1 constitutes a pseudogene. The CDR3 runs 18 residues. As DNA, the CDR3 is TGTGCCAGCAGCAAAGGGCTAGCGGGACCAACGAGCACAGATACGCAGTATTTT. Its translation is CASSKGLAGPTSTDTQYF.

This clone was counted a few times. This chain connects TRBV10-2 to TRBJ1-5; D remains unclear. Trimming took off 8 bases at V and 6 bases at J, with 14 bases between the two ends. This CDR3 spans 13 amino acids. Germline CDR1 is WSHSY and CDR2 is SAAADI. CDR3 region: CASRPGILQPQHF. The CDR3 DNA is TGCGCCAGCCGCCCAGGTATTCTTCAGCCCCAGCATTTT.

The J gene is TRBJ2-2, the V gene TRBV9; no clear D. The V gene lost 7 bases and the J gene lost 1 base, with 8 bases spanning the gap. CDR3 length: 13 residues. Germline V CDR1 and CDR2: SGDLS, YYNGEE. The CDR3 spells CASEEWNTGELFF. In nucleotides, the CDR3 is TGTGCCAGCGAAGAGTGGAACACCGGGGAGCTGTTTTTT.

This clone occurred a few times. The chain has TRBV6-5 and TRBJ1-4, with D possibly TRBD1 on 6 matching bases. Looked up from germline, CDR1 is MNHEY and CDR2 is SVGAGI. Trimming cost V 8 bases and J 8 bases, with 21 bases left between them. The length of the CDR3 is 15 residues. The CDR3 bases are TGTGCCAGCGCCTCCGGAGGGGGGCGCCGAGAAAAACTGTTTTTT. Translating gives CASASGGGRREKLFF.